This TCR beta chain stems from a study of T cells after yellow fever vaccination. Study-level information: Some fractions had low cell numbers, and these were prepared with SMART-Seq v4 Ultra Low Input.

Germline V CDR1 and CDR2: SGHKS, YYEKEE (reference sequence). Losses at the gene ends were 4 bases for V and 2 bases for J; bases not matched to a gene: 5. CDR3 size: 14 residues. MiXCR, run by TCRdb on the 5' RACE reads, gives a single entry per CDR3 protein. The table shows some 500,000 distinct CDR3 sequences, with about 13% occurring only once. V is TRBV5-5 and J is TRBJ1-1; the match to TRBD1 covers 7 bases. The receptor was derived from a man aged 25-40 years who received the YFV17D yellow fever vaccine. Specimen: PBMCs, collected on the day of the yellow fever booster vaccination. CDR3 sequence: CASSLRQGNTEAFF. CDR3 bases: TGTGCCAGCAGCCTCAGACAGGGCAACACTGAAGCTTTCTTT.